Listed below are T cell receptor beta chains from one sample, sequenced in a study of siplizumab effects on memory and regulatory T cells. TCRdb's copy holds only in-frame clones and misses some; the assay was immunoSEQ multiplex PCR. The sample has about 99,000 clones, nearly 95% seen once. Sequencing used Tregs sorted from blood. The source is a human donor in good health. The CDR3 runs from the conserved cysteine through the conserved F or W. D genes are given only for firm matches.

CDR3aa: CASRTRTGSYNSPLHF
d_gene: NA
j_gene: TRBJ1-6
v_gene: TRBV27

CDR3aa: CASSNSGSSYEQYF
d_gene: NA
j_gene: TRBJ2-7
v_gene: TRBV5-4

CDR3aa: CASSRNRAGANVLTF
d_gene: NA
j_gene: TRBJ2-6
v_gene: TRBV5-1

CDR3aa: CASSEFPGRAYGYTF
d_gene: NA
j_gene: TRBJ1-2
v_gene: TRBV6-1

CDR3aa: CASSYGEHYEQYF
d_gene: NA
j_gene: TRBJ2-7
v_gene: TRBV6-5

CDR3aa: CASSLGQGVGTEAFF
d_gene: TRBD1
j_gene: TRBJ1-1
v_gene: TRBV5-1

CDR3aa: CASSPSGRQARTGELFF
d_gene: NA
j_gene: TRBJ2-2
v_gene: TRBV28

CDR3aa: CASSLGRWTSGYEQYF
d_gene: TRBD2
j_gene: TRBJ2-7
v_gene: TRBV5-4

CDR3aa: CASSLARNYGYTF
d_gene: NA
j_gene: TRBJ1-2
v_gene: TRBV5-1

CDR3aa: CASSSGLPGDEQFF
d_gene: NA
j_gene: TRBJ2-1
v_gene: TRBV7-9

CDR3aa: CASKDWGGSNEQFF
d_gene: TRBD2
j_gene: TRBJ2-1
v_gene: TRBV6-4

CDR3aa: CASSYSVAGNTDTQYF
d_gene: TRBD2
j_gene: TRBJ2-3
v_gene: TRBV6-5

CDR3aa: CASSLQPTGSSFF
d_gene: NA
j_gene: TRBJ2-1
v_gene: TRBV7-2

CDR3aa: CASRTGINEKLFF
d_gene: NA
j_gene: TRBJ1-4
v_gene: TRBV5-1

CDR3aa: CASSPQAGDYTF
d_gene: NA
j_gene: TRBJ1-2
v_gene: TRBV5-1

CDR3aa: CASSLDGLPNEKLFF
d_gene: NA
j_gene: TRBJ1-4
v_gene: TRBV11-3

CDR3aa: CASSPPEPTEAFF
d_gene: NA
j_gene: TRBJ1-1
v_gene: TRBV9

CDR3aa: CASTAGLLGYEQYF
d_gene: NA
j_gene: TRBJ2-7
v_gene: TRBV2

CDR3aa: CASSFIGGVTYEQYF
d_gene: NA
j_gene: TRBJ2-7
v_gene: TRBV5-1

CDR3aa: CASSLTSGTDTQYF
d_gene: TRBD2
j_gene: TRBJ2-3
v_gene: TRBV18

CDR3aa: CATSAGVSANSPLHF
d_gene: NA
j_gene: TRBJ1-6
v_gene: TRBV19

CDR3aa: CASGRGLSYEQYF
d_gene: NA
j_gene: TRBJ2-7
v_gene: TRBV6-5

CDR3aa: CASSFQGGFSGANVLTF
d_gene: NA
j_gene: TRBJ2-6
v_gene: TRBV7-9

CDR3aa: CASSLREGEQYF
d_gene: NA
j_gene: TRBJ2-7
v_gene: TRBV5-1

CDR3aa: CASSPPTSDADTQYF
d_gene: TRBD2
j_gene: TRBJ2-3
v_gene: TRBV18

CDR3aa: CASSLTSSYEQYF
d_gene: NA
j_gene: TRBJ2-7
v_gene: TRBV5-4